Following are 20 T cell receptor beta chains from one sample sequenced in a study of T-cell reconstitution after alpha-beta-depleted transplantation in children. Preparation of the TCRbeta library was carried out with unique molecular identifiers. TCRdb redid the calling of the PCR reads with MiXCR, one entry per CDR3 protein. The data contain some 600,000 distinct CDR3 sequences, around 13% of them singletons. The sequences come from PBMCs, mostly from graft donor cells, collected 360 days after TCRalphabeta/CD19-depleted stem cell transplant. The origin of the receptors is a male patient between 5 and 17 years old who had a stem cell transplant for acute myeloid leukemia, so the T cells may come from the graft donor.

The DNA for the CDR3 is TGCAGTGCTAGTGTAACAGTAGGAGAGACCCAGTACTTC. It translates to CSASVTVGETQYF. The chain employs TRBV20-1 and TRBJ2-5; D is unclear. Trimming stripped 3 bases from V and 4 bases from J, with 12 bases between. CDR1 and CDR2 from the germline V gene are DFQATT and SNEGSKA (reference sequence). This CDR3 spans 13 amino acids.

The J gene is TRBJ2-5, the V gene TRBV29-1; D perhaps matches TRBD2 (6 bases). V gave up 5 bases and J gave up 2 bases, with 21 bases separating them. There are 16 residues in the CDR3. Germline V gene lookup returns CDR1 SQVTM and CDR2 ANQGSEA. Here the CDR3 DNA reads TGCAGCGTTTCTCTGTCTCTGAGGCGGGATCAAGAGACCCAGTACTTC. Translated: CSVSLSLRRDQETQYF.

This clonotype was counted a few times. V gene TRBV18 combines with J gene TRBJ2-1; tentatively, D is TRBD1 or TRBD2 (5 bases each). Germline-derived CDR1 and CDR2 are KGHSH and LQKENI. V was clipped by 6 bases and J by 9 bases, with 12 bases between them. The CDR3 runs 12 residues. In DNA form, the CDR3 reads TGTGCCAGCTCCCCCACGAGGGGTGAGCAGTTCTTC. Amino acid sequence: CASSPTRGEQFF.

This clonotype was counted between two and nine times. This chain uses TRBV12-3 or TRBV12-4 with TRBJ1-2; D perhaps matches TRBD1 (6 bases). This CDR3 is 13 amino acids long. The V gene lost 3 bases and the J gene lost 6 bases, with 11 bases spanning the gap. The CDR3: CASSFQGLHGYTF. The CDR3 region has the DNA TGTGCCAGCAGTTTCCAGGGGCTACATGGCTACACCTTC.

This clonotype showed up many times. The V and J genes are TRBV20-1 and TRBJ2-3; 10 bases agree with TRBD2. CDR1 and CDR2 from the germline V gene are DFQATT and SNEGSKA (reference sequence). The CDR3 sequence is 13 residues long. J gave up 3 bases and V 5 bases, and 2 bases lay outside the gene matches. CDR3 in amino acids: CSAALAGTDTQYF. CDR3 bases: TGCAGTGCTGCACTAGCGGGGACAGATACGCAGTATTTT.

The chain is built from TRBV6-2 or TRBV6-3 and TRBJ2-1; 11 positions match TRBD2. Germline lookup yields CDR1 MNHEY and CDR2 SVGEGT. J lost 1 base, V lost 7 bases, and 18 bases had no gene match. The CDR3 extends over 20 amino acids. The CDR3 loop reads CASTHLLGTSGGGSYNEQFF. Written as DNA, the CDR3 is TGTGCCAGCACCCATCTCCTTGGGACTAGCGGAGGAGGATCCTACAATGAGCAGTTCTTC.

CDR3 residues: CASSEYGQVEETQYF. The CDR3 DNA reads TGTGCCAGCAGTGAATACGGACAGGTCGAAGAGACCCAGTACTTC. The rearrangement links TRBV25-1 to TRBJ2-5, with 7 nucleotides matching TRBD1. CDR1 MGHDK and CDR2 SYGVNS come from the germline V gene. The CDR3 runs to 15 residues. Trimming removed 0 bases from V and 3 bases from J; junction bases left unmatched: 4.

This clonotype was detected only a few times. CDR3 amino acids: CASSLGGFPGNTIYF. CDR3 in DNA: TGTGCCAGCAGCTTGGGGGGTTTCCCTGGAAACACCATATATTTT. The chain employs TRBV5-6 and TRBJ1-3; D unresolved. Germline assignment: CDR1 SGHDT and CDR2 YYEEEE. The germline V and J ends were trimmed by 0 bases and 2 bases, with 9 bases remaining between them. This CDR3 contains 15 residues.

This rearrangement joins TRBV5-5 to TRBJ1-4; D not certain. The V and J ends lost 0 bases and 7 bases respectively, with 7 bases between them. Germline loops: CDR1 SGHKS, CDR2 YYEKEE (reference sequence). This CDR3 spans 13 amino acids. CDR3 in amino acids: CASSLGFTEKLFF. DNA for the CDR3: TGTGCCAGCAGCTTGGGGTTTACTGAAAAACTGTTTTTT.

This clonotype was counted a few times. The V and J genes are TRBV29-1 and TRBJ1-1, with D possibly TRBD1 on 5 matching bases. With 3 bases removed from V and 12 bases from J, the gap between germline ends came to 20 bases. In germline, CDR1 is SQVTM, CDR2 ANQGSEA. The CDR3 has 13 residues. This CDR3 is CSVDPSGKGKTFF. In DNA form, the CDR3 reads TGCAGCGTTGACCCTTCAGGAAAGGGGAAAACTTTCTTT.

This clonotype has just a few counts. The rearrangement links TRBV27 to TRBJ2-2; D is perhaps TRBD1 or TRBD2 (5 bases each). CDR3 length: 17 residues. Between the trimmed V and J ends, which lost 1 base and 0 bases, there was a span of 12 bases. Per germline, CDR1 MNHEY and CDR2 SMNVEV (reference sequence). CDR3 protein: CASSLYLGRANTGELFF. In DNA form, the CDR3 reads TGTGCCAGCAGTTTATATCTGGGGCGGGCGAACACCGGGGAGCTGTTTTTT.

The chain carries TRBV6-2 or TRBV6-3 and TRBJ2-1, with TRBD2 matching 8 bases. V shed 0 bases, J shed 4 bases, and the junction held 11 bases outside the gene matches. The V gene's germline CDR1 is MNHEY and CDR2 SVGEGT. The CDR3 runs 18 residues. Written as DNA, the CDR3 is TGTGCCAGCAGTTACTCGGGAGTAGCGGGACGGGGTTACAATGAGCAGTTCTTC. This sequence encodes CASSYSGVAGRGYNEQFF.

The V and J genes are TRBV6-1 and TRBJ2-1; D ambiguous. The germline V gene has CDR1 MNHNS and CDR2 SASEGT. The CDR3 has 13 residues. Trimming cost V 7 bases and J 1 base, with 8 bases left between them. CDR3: CASTQGSYNEQFF. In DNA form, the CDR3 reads TGTGCCAGCACGCAAGGTTCCTACAATGAGCAGTTCTTC.

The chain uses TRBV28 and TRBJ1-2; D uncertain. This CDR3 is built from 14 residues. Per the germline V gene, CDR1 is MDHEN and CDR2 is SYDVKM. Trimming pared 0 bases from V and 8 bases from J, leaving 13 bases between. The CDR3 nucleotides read TGTGCCAGCAGTTTATGGCGCAGTCCTGGGGGCTACACCTTC. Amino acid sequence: CASSLWRSPGGYTF.

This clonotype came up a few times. The CDR3 region is CASSFPTGEQYF. The CDR3 nucleotides read TGTGCCAGCAGCTTCCCGACAGGCGAGCAGTACTTC. The chain has TRBV7-9 and TRBJ2-7, with D tentatively TRBD1 (6 bases). The ends were cut back, 3 bases at V and 6 bases at J, with 9 bases in the middle. Germline V gene data show CDR1 as SEHNR and CDR2 as FQNEAQ (reference sequence). The CDR3 consists of 12 residues.

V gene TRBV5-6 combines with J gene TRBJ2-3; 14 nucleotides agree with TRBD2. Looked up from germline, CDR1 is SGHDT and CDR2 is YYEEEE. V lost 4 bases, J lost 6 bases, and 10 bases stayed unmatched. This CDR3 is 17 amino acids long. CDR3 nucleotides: TGTGCCAGCAGCGGAGGACTAGCGGGAGGCCCTCGGGATACGCAGTATTTT. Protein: CASSGGLAGGPRDTQYF.

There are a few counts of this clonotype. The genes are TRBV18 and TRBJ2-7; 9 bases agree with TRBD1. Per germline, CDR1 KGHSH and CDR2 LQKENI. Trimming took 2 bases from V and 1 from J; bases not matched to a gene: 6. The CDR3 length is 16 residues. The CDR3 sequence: CASSPNEGQGSYEQYF. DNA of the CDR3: TGTGCCAGCTCACCAAATGAAGGACAGGGGTCCTACGAGCAGTACTTC.

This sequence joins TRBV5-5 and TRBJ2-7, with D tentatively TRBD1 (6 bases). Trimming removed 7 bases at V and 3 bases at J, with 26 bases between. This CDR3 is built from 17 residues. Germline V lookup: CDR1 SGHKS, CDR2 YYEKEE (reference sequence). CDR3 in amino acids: CASVWDTLRLYSYEQYF. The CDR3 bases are TGTGCCAGCGTCTGGGACACCTTACGCTTATACAGCTACGAGCAGTACTTC.

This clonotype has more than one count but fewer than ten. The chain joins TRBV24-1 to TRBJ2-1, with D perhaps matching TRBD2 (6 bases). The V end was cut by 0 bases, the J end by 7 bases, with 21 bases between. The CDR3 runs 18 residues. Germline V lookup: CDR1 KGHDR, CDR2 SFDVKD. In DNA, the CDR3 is TGTGCCACCAGTGATTTGAGGGTAGAAACAGGAGGAGGGAATGAGCAGTTCTTC. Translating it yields CATSDLRVETGGGNEQFF.

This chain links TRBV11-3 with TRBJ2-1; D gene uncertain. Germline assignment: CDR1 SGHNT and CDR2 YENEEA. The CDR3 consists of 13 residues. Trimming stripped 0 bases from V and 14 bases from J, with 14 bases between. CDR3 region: CASSLDMLVTKFF. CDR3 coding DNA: TGTGCCAGCAGCTTAGATATGTTAGTGACAAAGTTCTTC. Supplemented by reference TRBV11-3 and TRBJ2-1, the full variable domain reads EAGVVQSPRYKIIEKKQPVAFWCNPISGHNTLYWYLQNLGQGPELLIRYENEEAVDDSQLPKDRFSAERLKGVDSTLKIQPAELGDSAVYLCASSLDMLVTKFFGPGTRLTVL.